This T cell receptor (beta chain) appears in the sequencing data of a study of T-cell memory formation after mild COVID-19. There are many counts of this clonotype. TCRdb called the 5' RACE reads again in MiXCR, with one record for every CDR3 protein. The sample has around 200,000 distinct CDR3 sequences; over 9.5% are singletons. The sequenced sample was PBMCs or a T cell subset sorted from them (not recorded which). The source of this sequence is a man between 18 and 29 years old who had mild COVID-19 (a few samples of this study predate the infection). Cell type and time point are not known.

This CDR3 reads CASSQRPRGVPLNEQFF. The CDR3 DNA is TGTGCCAGCAGTCAGAGACCCCGGGGTGTCCCCCTCAATGAGCAGTTCTTC. The chain joins TRBV27 to TRBJ2-1, with D possibly being TRBD2 (5 bases). Germline CDR1 MNHEY, CDR2 SMNVEV (reference sequence). V lost 5 bases and J 6 bases, leaving 23 bases between the germline ends. The CDR3 spans 17 residues.